These 11 T cell receptor beta chains share one sample of origin, sequenced in a study of monozygotic twins with inflammatory bowel disease. From its re-call of the 5' RACE reads, TCRdb lists each CDR3 protein once, without DNA. This table lists some 450,000 distinct CDR3 sequences. What was sequenced was blood. Receptors were obtained from a human donor with ulcerative colitis or Crohn's disease, or a healthy co-twin of an affected twin (not recorded which).

The chain joins TRBV27 to TRBJ2-5. This CDR3 has 17 amino acids. Germline values: CDR1 MNHEY, CDR2 SMNVEV (reference sequence). CDR3 sequence: CASPPTVETDTQETQYF.

This chain uses TRBV7-2 with TRBJ2-5; TCRdb's D call of TRBD2 is untestable without DNA. The CDR3 spans 14 residues. Germline-derived CDR1 and CDR2 are SGHTA and FQGNSA. The CDR3 here is CASSIGGAQETQYF.

V usage is TRBV20-1 and J usage is TRBJ1-2; the D call from TCRdb, TRBD1, cannot be confirmed without DNA. The CDR3 contains 14 residues. Germline loops: CDR1 DFQATT, CDR2 SNEGSKA (reference sequence). The CDR3 sequence: CSASVTGTIYGYTF.

The chain has TRBV5-1 and TRBJ2-2; TCRdb returns TRBD1, unconfirmable since there is no DNA. Germline CDR1 and CDR2: SGHRS and YFSETQ. The CDR3 is made up of 16 amino acids. The CDR3 region is CASSKWQGANTGELFF.

V and J are TRBV20-1 and TRBJ2-1; TCRdb's D gene call, TRBD2, goes unchecked for lack of DNA. CDR1 DFQATT and CDR2 SNEGSKA come from the germline V gene (reference sequence). The CDR3 extends over 16 amino acids. CDR3 sequence reads: CSAVVRSGRRGNEQFF.

V and J are TRBV5-1 and TRBJ2-3; with no DNA, the TCRdb D assignment of TRBD2 cannot be verified. CDR3 length: 16 residues. CDR1 is SGHRS, CDR2 YFSETQ, per germline. The CDR3 here is CASSRVSGGATDTQYF.

The genes are TRBV6-1 and TRBJ2-1; TCRdb designates TRBD1, a call that cannot be tested without DNA. The CDR3 has 16 residues. Germline V gene data show CDR1 as MNHNS and CDR2 as SASEGT. CDR3 loop: CASSSRDGSSYNEQFF.

The V gene is TRBV5-6, the J gene TRBJ2-1. Germline V CDR1 and CDR2: SGHDT, YYEEEE. The CDR3 extends over 14 amino acids. The CDR3 reads CASSLEGLHNEQFF.

The V and J genes are TRBV18 and TRBJ1-3; no DNA is available, so the TRBD1 call from TCRdb remains unchecked. The germline V gene encodes CDR1 KGHSH and CDR2 LQKENI. The CDR3 length is 14 residues. CDR3 sequence: CASSRGDSGNTIYF.

The CDR3 loop reads CASSQADNYGYTF. The chain links TRBV3-1 to TRBJ1-2. CDR1 is LGHDT and CDR2 is YNNKEL in the germline V gene (reference sequence). This CDR3 is built from 13 residues.

The V and J genes are TRBV20-1 and TRBJ1-1. Germline CDR1 is DFQATT and CDR2 is SNEGSKA (reference sequence). There are 14 residues in the CDR3. The CDR3 reads CSARGGNLNTEAFF.